The rows below give T cell receptor beta chains drawn from one sample of a study of blood T cell repertoires in COVID-19. The method was immunoSEQ multiplex PCR; TCRdb's version includes in-frame clones alone and lacks a portion of them. This sample has fewer than 150,000 clones, with about 84% found just once. Source material: peripheral blood. These receptors were obtained from a human donor in a cohort sampled during active COVID-19. CDR3s include the opening cysteine and the closing phenylalanine or tryptophan. A D gene is named only where the DNA matches it firmly. Clone size is stated in some rows and not others, as once, few, many or a class when expanded.

J,V,size,D,CDR3,DNA
TRBJ2-2,TRBV12-3/TRBV12-4,.,.,CASSTSTGELFF,TGTGCCAGCAGCACAAGCACCGGGGAGCTGTTTTTT
TRBJ2-6,TRBV4-1,.,TRBD2,CASSGRLAGGTSGANVLTF,TGCGCCAGCAGCGGGCGATTAGCGGGGGGCACCTCTGGGGCCAACGTCCTGACTTTC
TRBJ1-3,TRBV6-2/TRBV6-3,once,.,CASSTGSPAGNTIYF,TGTGCCAGCAGTACAGGGTCGCCGGCTGGAAACACCATATATTTT
TRBJ1-5,TRBV11-2,.,TRBD1,CASSLGTERGYQPQHF,TGTGCCAGCAGCTTGGGGACAGAGCGTGGGTATCAGCCCCAGCATTTT
TRBJ2-3,TRBV4-3,.,TRBD2,CASSQEGGGIDTQYF,TGCGCCAGCAGCCAAGAGGGCGGGGGAATAGATACGCAGTATTTT
TRBJ2-3,TRBV29-1,.,.,CSVGADLRDTQYF,TGCAGCGTTGGGGCCGACCTGCGAGATACGCAGTATTTT
TRBJ2-7,TRBV10-1,few,.,CASSEWGGPYSYEQYF,TGCGCCAGCAGTGAGTGGGGGGGCCCCTACTCCTACGAGCAGTACTTC
TRBJ1-1,TRBV4-2,.,.,CASSQANRVTSTEAFF,TGTGCCAGCAGCCAAGCGAACAGGGTAACGAGTACTGAAGCTTTCTTT
TRBJ1-5,TRBV28,.,.,CASGTGSYQPQHF,TGTGCCAGCGGTACAGGGAGCTATCAGCCCCAGCATTTT
TRBJ2-7,TRBV13,.,TRBD2,CASSFQAGGAYEQYF,TGTGCCAGCAGCTTCCAAGCGGGGGGTGCCTACGAGCAGTACTTC
TRBJ2-4,TRBV5-1,.,.,CASSKTQGSKNIQYF,TGCGCCAGCAGCAAAACCCAGGGATCCAAAAACATTCAGTACTTC
TRBJ1-1,TRBV11-3,.,.,CASSTGHINTEAFF,TGTGCCAGCAGCACGGGACATATAAACACTGAAGCTTTCTTT
TRBJ1-2,TRBV7-9,.,TRBD1,CASSRQGADYGYTF,TGTGCCAGCAGCCGACAGGGGGCCGACTATGGCTACACCTTC
TRBJ2-2,TRBV3-1/TRBV3-2,.,.,CASSQAGTMNTGELFF,TGTGCCAGCAGCCAGGCCGGGACAATGAACACCGGGGAGCTGTTTTTT
TRBJ1-4,TRBV5-4,.,.,CASSQSNTEPGEKLFF,TGTGCCAGCAGCCAAAGCAATACAGAACCCGGTGAAAAACTGTTTTTT
TRBJ1-1,TRBV29-1,.,TRBD1,CSVFLQGTGNTEAFF,TGCAGCGTATTTTTACAGGGGACTGGGAACACTGAAGCTTTCTTT
TRBJ2-7,TRBV6-6,.,.,CAIQPDSFSYEQYF,TGTGCCATTCAGCCCGACAGCTTCTCCTACGAGCAGTACTTC
TRBJ2-1,TRBV7-9,.,.,CASSLALGTNNEQFF,TGTGCCAGCAGCTTAGCGCTGGGGACAAACAATGAGCAGTTCTTC
TRBJ1-1,TRBV19,.,.,CASSALQGAEAFF,TGTGCCAGTAGTGCACTACAGGGCGCTGAAGCTTTCTTT
TRBJ1-3,TRBV9,.,.,CASSVRVDSGNTIYF,TGTGCCAGCAGCGTACGGGTAGACTCTGGAAACACCATATATTTT
TRBJ2-5,TRBV7-2,.,TRBD2,CASSLLSAGGPETQYF,TGTGCCAGCAGCTTACTATCTGCGGGGGGGCCAGAGACCCAGTACTTC
TRBJ1-2,TRBV30,.,.,CAWSHHGKPNYGYTF,TGTGCCTGGAGTCACCACGGGAAACCTAACTATGGCTACACCTTC
TRBJ2-6,TRBV6-2/TRBV6-3,.,.,CASSAPLGGSFSGANVLTF,TGTGCCAGCAGTGCACCGTTGGGGGGTTCATTCTCTGGGGCCAACGTCCTGACTTTC
TRBJ1-5,TRBV7-2,.,TRBD1,CASSGQGAGTDSNQPQHF,TGTGCCAGCAGCGGACAGGGGGCCGGGACCGATAGCAATCAGCCCCAGCATTTT
TRBJ1-3,TRBV5-1,.,.,CASSLVQGGNTIYF,TGCGCCAGCAGCTTGGTTCAGGGTGGAAACACCATATATTTT
TRBJ1-2,TRBV14,.,.,CASSQELYAGYTF,TGTGCCAGCAGCCAAGAACTATATGCTGGCTACACCTTC
TRBJ1-5,TRBV6-2/TRBV6-3,.,TRBD1,CASSGDRESQPQHF,TGTGCCAGCAGCGGGGACAGGGAGTCTCAGCCCCAGCATTTT
TRBJ2-1,TRBV18,.,TRBD1,CASSPRDRGAHEQFF,TGTGCCAGCTCACCCCGGGACAGGGGAGCGCATGAGCAGTTCTTC